The sequence of this T cell receptor (beta chain) was determined in a study of STAT5B mutations in CD4+ large granular lymphocyte leukemia. About the research overall: Among healthy donors, a particular HLA allele went with more CDR3 'QG' motifs. Broader study findings: 8/27 top patient clones versus 2/35 control clones were TRBV06-family. Main leukemic clonotypes were patient-specific, but 20% to 25% appeared at low frequency elsewhere.

In the case of this clone: Its specificity is unknown.

Buffy coats from healthy blood donors served as controls. The CDR3 extends over 13 amino acids. V was shortened by 3 bases and J by 5 bases, with 11 bases between the two germline ends. Germline CDR1 is SGHVS and CDR2 is FQNEAQ. This table comes from immunoSEQ multiplex PCR, and its TCRdb copy is limited to in-frame clones, with some not included. This repertoire shows under 40,000 clones, about 71% found once; its top ten account for approximately 0.43%. Material for sequencing was CD4+ T cells from blood buffy coats. This sequence joins TRBV7-8 and TRBJ2-7; a possible D gene is TRBD2 (6 bases). The origin of this receptor is a human donor in good health. This CDR3 reads CASSFYGGNEQYF. The CDR3 bases are TGTGCCAGCAGCTTTTACGGGGGTAACGAGCAGTACTTC. The full variable domain, with the rest looked up from reference TRBV7-8 and TRBJ2-7, is GAGVSQSPRYKVAKRGQDVALRCDPISGHVSLFWYQQALGQGPEFLTYFQNEAQLDKSGLPSDRFFAERPEGSVSTLKIQRTQQEDSAVYLCASSFYGGNEQYFGPGTRLTVT.